This note documents a single T cell receptor beta chain sequence. Genomic DNA of each subset was evenly split across several immunoSEQ plates. Assay: immunoSEQ multiplex PCR; the TCRdb copy retains only in-frame clones and omits some. Of approximately 500,000 clones in the sample, approximately 81% were seen once. This record belongs to a study of shared clonotypes between healthy human individuals. Turning to the study itself: The donor group consisted of two women and a few men, aged 18 to 49.

Donors comprised healthy HIV-negative adults lacking recent acute infections or vaccinations. Within Nashville, Tennessee resided all donors, each a Caucasian adult. The CDR3 length is 14 residues. Germline CDR1 reads MNHEY; CDR2 reads SMNVEV (reference sequence). V gave up 5 bases and J gave up 6 bases; unmatched junction bases: 6. The V and J genes are TRBV27 and TRBJ2-7; 11 bases line up with TRBD2. The sample taken for sequencing was PBMCs. This sequence originates from a woman aged 40 to 50 in good health. Some clones in this sample may be carry-over from other donors' samples. The CDR3 DNA follows: TGTGCCAGCAGTCGTGGACTAGCGGGTGGCGAGCAGTACTTC. The encoded protein is CASSRGLAGGEQYF.